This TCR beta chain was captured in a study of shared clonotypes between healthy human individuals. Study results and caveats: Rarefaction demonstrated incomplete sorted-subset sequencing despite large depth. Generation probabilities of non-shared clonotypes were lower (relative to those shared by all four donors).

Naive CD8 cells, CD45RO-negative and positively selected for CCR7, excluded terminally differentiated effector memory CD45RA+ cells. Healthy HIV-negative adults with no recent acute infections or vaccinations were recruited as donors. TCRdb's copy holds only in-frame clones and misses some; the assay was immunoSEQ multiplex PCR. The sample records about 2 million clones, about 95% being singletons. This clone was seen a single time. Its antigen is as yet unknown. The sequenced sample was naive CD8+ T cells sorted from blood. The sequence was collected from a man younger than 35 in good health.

Here the CDR3 reads CASSRDISANSPLHF. Written as DNA, the CDR3 is TGTGCCAGCAGCAGGGACATCTCGGCTAATTCACCCCTCCACTTT. V and J are TRBV7-9 and TRBJ1-6, with TRBD1 as a possible D gene (6 bases). This CDR3 contains 15 residues. The germline gives CDR1 SEHNR, CDR2 FQNEAQ (reference sequence). The V and J ends lost 5 bases and 6 bases respectively, with 14 bases between them.